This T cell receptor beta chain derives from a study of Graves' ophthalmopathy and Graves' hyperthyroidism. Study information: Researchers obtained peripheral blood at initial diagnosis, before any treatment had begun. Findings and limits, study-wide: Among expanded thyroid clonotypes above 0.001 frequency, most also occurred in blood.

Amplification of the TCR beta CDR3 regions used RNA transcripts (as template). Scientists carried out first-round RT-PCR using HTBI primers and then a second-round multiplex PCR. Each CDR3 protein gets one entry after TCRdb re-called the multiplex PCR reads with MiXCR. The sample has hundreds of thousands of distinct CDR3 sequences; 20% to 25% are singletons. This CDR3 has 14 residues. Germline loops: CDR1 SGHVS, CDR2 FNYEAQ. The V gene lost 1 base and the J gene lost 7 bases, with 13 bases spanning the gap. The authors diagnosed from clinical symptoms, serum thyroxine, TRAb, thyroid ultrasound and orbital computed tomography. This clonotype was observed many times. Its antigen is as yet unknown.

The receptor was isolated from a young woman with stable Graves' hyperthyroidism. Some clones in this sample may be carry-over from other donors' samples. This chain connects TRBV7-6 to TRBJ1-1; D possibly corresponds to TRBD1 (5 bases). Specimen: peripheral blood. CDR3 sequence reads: CASSLGAGRVEAFF. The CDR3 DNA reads TGTGCCAGCAGCTTAGGTGCAGGCAGGGTTGAAGCTTTCTTT. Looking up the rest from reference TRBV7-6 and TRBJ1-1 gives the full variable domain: GAGVSQSPRYKVTKRGQDVALRCDPISGHVSLYWYRQALGQGPEFLTYFNYEAQQDKSGLPNDRFSAERPEGSISTLTIQRTEQRDSAMYRCASSLGAGRVEAFFGQGTRLTVV.